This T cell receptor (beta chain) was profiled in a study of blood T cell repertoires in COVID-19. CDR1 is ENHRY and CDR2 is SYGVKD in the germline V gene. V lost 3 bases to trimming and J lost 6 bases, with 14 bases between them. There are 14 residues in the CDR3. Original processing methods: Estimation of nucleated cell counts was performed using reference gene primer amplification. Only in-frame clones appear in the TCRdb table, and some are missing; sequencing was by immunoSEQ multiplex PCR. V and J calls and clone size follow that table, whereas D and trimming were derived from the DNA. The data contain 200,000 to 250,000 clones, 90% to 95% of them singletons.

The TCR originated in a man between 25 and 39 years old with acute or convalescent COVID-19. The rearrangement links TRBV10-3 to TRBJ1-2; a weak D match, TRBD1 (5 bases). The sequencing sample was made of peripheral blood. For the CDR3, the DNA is TGTGCCATCAGTGACATGGGGGGTATGGATGGCTACACCTTC. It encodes CAISDMGGMDGYTF.